A few counts support the clone carrying this T cell receptor (beta chain). A J-beta primer mix and a sample-barcoded 5' primer were used in a second PCR of roughly 6 to 12 cycles. TCRdb independently ran MiXCR on the 5' RACE reads; one entry per CDR3 protein. The table has more than 500,000 distinct CDR3 sequences, 27% seen once. The sample originates from a study of blood T cells in healthy people across ages. Losses at the gene ends were 0 bases for V and 5 bases for J; bases not matched to a gene: 10. Germline CDR1 SGDLS, CDR2 YYNGEE. This CDR3 has 16 amino acids. These data were also reused for a study on T cells of mothers and their children.

This clonotype was sampled from a boy younger than 10 in good health. Sequencing was done on a sample of blood. The J gene is TRBJ2-5, the V gene TRBV9; 7 nucleotides match TRBD2. The CDR3 nucleotides read TGTGCCAGCAGCGTAGATGAGGGGAGGGCCTTCGAGACCCAGTACTTC. Amino acids: CASSVDEGRAFETQYF.